This T cell receptor (beta chain) was recovered during a study of blood T cell repertoires in COVID-19. The wider study: T cells, B-cell-depleted T cells, or PBMCs provided the cDNA or gDNA that served as material.

This CDR3 has 16 amino acids. Unmatched junction bases numbered 11, after V lost 4 bases and J lost 4 bases. Germline V lookup: CDR1 SGDLS, CDR2 YYNGEE. As originally analysed: Reference gene primer amplification in the assay estimated nucleated cell counts. Only in-frame clones appear in the TCRdb table, and some are missing; sequencing was by immunoSEQ multiplex PCR. The V and J calls and clone size were taken over from that table, and D and trimming were inferred from the DNA. The sample shows fewer than 200,000 clones, more than 80% of them seen only once. All enrollees were roughly 18 to 89 years old and from under 25 US areas. Allocation to cohorts depended on clinical history reported by the participants.

This TCR was recovered from a man aged 50 to 60 who had recovered from COVID-19. The chain couples TRBV9 to TRBJ2-3, with 8 bases lining up with TRBD1. The sequencing sample was made of PBMCs or T cells enriched from blood (not recorded which). The CDR3 loop reads CASSSEGQGRADTQYF. The CDR3 nucleotides read TGTGCCAGCAGCAGCGAAGGACAGGGTAGGGCAGATACGCAGTATTTT.